The 9 T cell receptor beta chains listed next were all sequenced from one sample in a study of shared clonotypes between healthy human individuals (dated by TCRdb to 2020 to 2022). The library was produced with the immunoSEQ multiplex PCR assay. This immuneACCESS table, as held by TCRdb, lists in-frame sequences with V and J called but not all clones. Of the missing ones, under half trace to an unresolved V gene in checked studies; the others have no known cause. Present in this sample are nearly 750,000 clones, around 77% of which were seen just once. The top ten constitute more than 1.5% of the sample. The sample taken for sequencing was memory CD4+ T cells sorted from blood. The cell subset or site label corresponds to: CD45RA-negative fraction. The origin of the receptors is a woman aged 25 to 39 in good health.

The J gene is TRBJ2-3, the V gene TRBV5-6; the match to TRBD1 covers 8 bases. The J segment lost 7 bases and the V segment lost 4 bases, leaving 5 bases of the junction unmatched. Germline V CDR1 and CDR2: SGHDT, YYEEEE. The CDR3 sequence is 13 residues long. The CDR3 is CASSPGQANTQYF. The DNA of the CDR3 is TGTGCCAGCAGCCCGGGACAGGCAAATACGCAGTATTTT.

This clone was observed a few times. This chain connects TRBV19 to TRBJ2-3, with a possible D match to TRBD2 (6 bases). The CDR3 has 16 residues. From germline, CDR1 is LNHDA and CDR2 SQIVND (reference sequence). V lost 3 bases, J lost 0 bases, and 13 bases lay in between. CDR3 DNA sequence: TGTGCCAGTAGTATCAGAGGACTACCCAGCACAGATACGCAGTATTTT. This gives the protein CASSIRGLPSTDTQYF.

This clone was seen more than once but under ten times. The V call is TRBV5-1, the J call TRBJ2-1, with 9 bases fitting TRBD2. The CDR3 loop spans 15 amino acids. The J segment lost 7 bases and the V segment lost 3 bases, leaving 8 bases of the junction unmatched. Germline CDR1 reads SGHRS; CDR2 reads YFSETQ. The CDR3 region has the DNA TGCGCCAGCAGCTCCCCGGGACTAGCCTCGAATGAGCAGTTCTTC. Encoded protein: CASSSPGLASNEQFF.

A few counts support this clone. The chain is built from TRBV6-6 and TRBJ2-7, with 11 positions matching TRBD2. CDR1 MNHNY and CDR2 SVGAGI come from the germline V gene (reference sequence). This CDR3 contains 16 residues. The J segment lost 1 base and the V segment lost 4 bases, leaving 6 bases of the junction unmatched. The CDR3 here is CASSSQLAGESYEQYF. In DNA, the CDR3 is TGTGCCAGCAGTTCCCAACTAGCGGGAGAATCCTACGAGCAGTACTTC.

The chain recombines TRBV27 with TRBJ2-7, with 12 bases that match TRBD2. Germline-derived CDR1 and CDR2 are MNHEY and SMNVEV (reference sequence). The CDR3 runs 15 residues. The V segment lost 4 bases and the J segment 5 bases; nucleotides outside the gene matches: 6. The CDR3 here is CASSSAGLAGNEQYF. CDR3 DNA sequence: TGTGCCAGCAGTTCCGCGGGACTAGCGGGCAACGAGCAGTACTTC.

This clone was observed a handful of times. The rearrangement uses TRBV6-5 and TRBJ2-7, with D unclear. Germline CDR1 MNHEY, CDR2 SVGAGI. V was cut by 6 bases and J by 5 bases, with 8 bases left in between. The CDR3 is 11 amino acids. The DNA for the CDR3 is TGTGCCAGCAGAGAACGGGACGAGCAGTACTTC. Residues: CASRERDEQYF.

The table lists this clone with many counts. The same CDR3 also results from other DNA sequences found in this sample. The chain joins TRBV27 to TRBJ2-1, with a possible D match to TRBD2 (5 bases). The V and J ends lost 7 bases and 6 bases respectively, with 7 bases between them. The CDR3 sequence is 11 residues long. Germline V gene lookup returns CDR1 MNHEY and CDR2 SMNVEV (reference sequence). The DNA of the CDR3 is TGTGCCAGCAACCGGGGCAATGAGCAGTTCTTC. It translates to CASNRGNEQFF.

In its sample, this clone was seen many times. The chain is built from TRBV25-1 and TRBJ2-7; 8 bases line up with TRBD1. The ends lost 1 base at V and 4 bases at J; junction bases unmatched: 6. The CDR3 runs 15 residues. From germline, CDR1 is MGHDK and CDR2 SYGVNS. CDR3 loop: CASSELDRETYEQYF. The DNA of the CDR3 is TGTGCCAGCAGTGAATTGGACAGGGAGACGTACGAGCAGTACTTC.

This clone was observed a few times. The V call is TRBV11-2, the J call TRBJ2-7; D remains ambiguous. Germline V gives CDR1 SGHAT, CDR2 FQNNGV. The CDR3 has 14 amino acids. Trimming cost V 2 bases and J 3 bases, with 11 bases left between them. This CDR3 reads CASSLLEVVYEQYF. DNA for the CDR3: TGTGCCAGCAGCTTACTAGAGGTCGTCTACGAGCAGTACTTC.